The next 11 T cell receptor beta chains were all read from a single sample in a study of human T cells and chemical hapten exposure. TCRdb reanalysed the RACE reads using MiXCR and keeps one entry per CDR3 protein. The table has around 120,000 distinct CDR3 sequences, 9.5% to 11% seen once. The time point denotes: patch test 1, 2 weeks after DPC sensitization. The treatment here: therapeutic diphenylcyclopropenone sensitization with weekly scalp DPC. This sample comprised whole blood, obtained in connection with sensitization to the hapten diphenylcyclopropenone (DPC). The source of these receptors is a middle-aged woman with alopecia areata. Some clones in this sample may be carry-over from other donors' samples.

This clonotype was recorded many times. The chain carries TRBV7-6 and TRBJ2-6, with TRBD2 identical over 14 bases. This CDR3 contains 19 residues. Trimming cost V 3 bases and J 0 bases; bases outside gene matches: 4. CDR1 is SGHVS, CDR2 FNYEAQ, per germline. CDR3 sequence (DNA): TGTGCCAGCAGCTTGACTAGCGGGAGGGCTGGCTCTGGGGCCAACGTCCTGACTTTC. Its protein product is CASSLTSGRAGSGANVLTF.

This clonotype was seen more than once but under ten times. The rearrangement joins TRBV20-1 to TRBJ2-4, with D unclear. The CDR3 has 13 residues. The germline V gene has CDR1 DFQATT and CDR2 SNEGSKA (reference sequence). Trimming removed 6 bases from V and 1 base from J, with 10 bases in between. Here the CDR3 reads CSADERAKNIQYF. The CDR3 region has the DNA TGCAGTGCCGACGAACGCGCCAAAAACATTCAGTACTTC.

The V and J genes are TRBV12-3 or TRBV12-4 and TRBJ1-2, with a possible D match to TRBD1 (5 bases). V dropped 2 bases and J dropped 8 bases, with 12 bases sitting between them. The length of the CDR3 is 13 residues. CDR3 sequence: CASSLRAGKGYTF. CDR3 coding DNA: TGTGCCAGCAGTTTACGGGCAGGGAAAGGCTACACCTTC.

This clonotype was recorded a few times. The rearrangement joins TRBV6-5 to TRBJ2-3, with 9 bases identical to TRBD2. Per the germline V gene, CDR1 is MNHEY and CDR2 is SVGAGI. CDR3 length: 13 residues. Trimming removed 8 bases from V and 4 bases from J; junction bases left unmatched: 4. CDR3 DNA: TGTGCCAGCGGCAGCGGGGGGCCAGATACGCAGTATTTT. Translating gives CASGSGGPDTQYF.

The chain couples TRBV7-9 to TRBJ1-5; 7 nucleotides line up with TRBD1. The length of the CDR3 is 20 residues. Germline CDR1 and CDR2: SEHNR and FQNEAQ (reference sequence). The ends lost 3 bases at V and 0 bases at J; junction bases unmatched: 17. The CDR3 is CASSLGEGAGSGYSNQPQHF. The CDR3 DNA reads as TGTGCCAGCAGCTTGGGCGAGGGGGCAGGGAGTGGGTATAGCAATCAGCCCCAGCATTTT.

This clonotype was detected a few times. The rearrangement links TRBV20-1 to TRBJ2-1; D gene unclear. V was shortened by 0 bases and J by 3 bases, with 18 bases between the two germline ends. This CDR3 spans 17 amino acids. Germline V gene sequence: CDR1 DFQATT, CDR2 SNEGSKA (reference sequence). The CDR3: CSARDLDASRIYNEQFF. CDR3 coding DNA: TGCAGTGCTAGAGATCTTGACGCTTCGAGAATCTACAATGAGCAGTTCTTC.

This clonotype was recorded at least ten times. V usage is TRBV6-1 and J usage is TRBJ1-5; D unclear. Germline V gene data show CDR1 as MNHNS and CDR2 as SASEGT. This CDR3 has 11 amino acids. Trimming pared 6 bases from V and 9 bases from J, leaving 9 bases between. The DNA for the CDR3 is TGTGCCAGCAGGGCGGGTTTGCCCCAGCATTTT. This encodes CASRAGLPQHF.

This clonotype was counted only a few times. This chain connects TRBV7-9 to TRBJ2-5; 7 nucleotides match TRBD2. The CDR3 sequence is 15 residues long. Per the germline V gene, CDR1 is SEHNR and CDR2 is FQNEAQ (reference sequence). J gave up 5 bases and V 1 base, and 7 bases lay outside the gene matches. CDR3 sequence (DNA): TGTGCCAGCAGCTTAGGGCTGGGACTACCGGAGACCCAGTACTTC. This sequence encodes CASSLGLGLPETQYF. The full variable domain, completed using reference TRBV7-9 and TRBJ2-5, is DTGVSQNPRHKITKRGQNVTFRCDPISEHNRLYWYRQTLGQGPEFLTYFQNEAQLEKSRLLSDRFSAERPKGSFSTLEIQRTEQGDSAMYLCASSLGLGLPETQYFGPGTRLLVL.

This clonotype was counted only a few times. The V and J genes are TRBV28 and TRBJ1-5; TRBD1 agrees at 9 bases. The J segment lost 3 bases and the V segment lost 5 bases, leaving 8 bases of the junction unmatched. This CDR3 contains 16 residues. Germline V CDR1 and CDR2: MDHEN, SYDVKM. The CDR3 DNA sequence: TGTGCCAGCAGTACTATAGGGACAGGGAACAATCAGCCCCAGCATTTT. Its translation is CASSTIGTGNNQPQHF.

The chain couples TRBV28 to TRBJ2-7; D is unclear. Germline values: CDR1 MDHEN, CDR2 SYDVKM. This CDR3 has 13 residues. The CDR3 sequence is CSTHRPESYEQYF. As DNA, the CDR3 is TGTTCTACGCACCGGCCAGAGTCCTACGAGCAGTACTTC.

Many counts were recorded for this clonotype. V usage is TRBV4-3 and J usage is TRBJ1-3; perhaps TRBD1 as D (6 bases). Germline V gene data show CDR1 as LGHNA and CDR2 as YSLEER. CDR3 length equals 15 residues. Trimming stripped 0 bases from V and 4 bases from J, with 10 bases between. CDR3 amino acids: CASSQDQGKGNTIYF. The CDR3 DNA reads as TGCGCCAGCAGCCAAGATCAGGGGAAAGGAAACACCATATATTTT.